A selection of T cell receptor beta chains follows, all from one sample in a study of CD8+ T cells in alopecia areata. The method was immunoSEQ multiplex PCR; TCRdb's version includes in-frame clones alone and lacks a portion of them. This sample has around 150,000 clones; 65% to 90% occur once, and the top ten carry roughly 25%. The sample in question was CD8+ T cells sorted from blood, obtained at week 4, from a patient treated with tofacitinib. Receptor source: a human donor with alopecia areata. The CDR3 runs from the conserved cysteine through the conserved F or W. The D gene is left open where the match is weak. Clone sizes are given selectively: once, few, many, or a class where the clone is expanded.

TRBV4-3	TRBJ2-5	.	.	CASSPGAGETQYF	TGCGCCAGCAGCCCGGGGGCCGGAGAGACCCAGTACTTC
TRBV7-9	TRBJ2-7	.	medium-sized	CASSPWTGTTYEQYF	TGTGCCAGCAGCCCTTGGACAGGGACTACCTACGAGCAGTACTTC
TRBV29-1	TRBJ2-3	.	.	CSVLAAAPSDTQYF	TGCAGCGTTCTGGCGGCAGCCCCCTCCGATACGCAGTATTTT
TRBV4-3	TRBJ2-1	TRBD2	.	CASSQDSERGPLGEQFF	TGCGCCAGCAGCCAAGATTCCGAGCGGGGGCCCCTGGGGGAGCAGTTCTTC
TRBV9	TRBJ2-1	.	.	CASSDSTSSYNEQFF	TGTGCCAGCAGCGATAGCACGAGCTCCTACAATGAGCAGTTCTTC
TRBV7-9	TRBJ2-1	.	.	CASSFGGDAGEQFF	TGTGCCAGCAGCTTCGGCGGGGACGCAGGGGAGCAGTTCTTC
TRBV7-9	TRBJ2-6	.	.	CASSFSSGANVLTF	TGTGCCAGCAGCTTCAGTTCTGGGGCCAACGTCCTGACTTTC
TRBV6-5	TRBJ2-7	.	.	CASSDGHSYEQYF	TGTGCCAGCAGCGATGGACACTCCTACGAGCAGTACTTC
TRBV9	TRBJ2-1	TRBD1	.	CASSPRTGQNEQFF	TGTGCCAGCAGCCCCCGGACAGGGCAGAATGAGCAGTTCTTC
TRBV9	TRBJ2-7	.	few	CASSSSPGTGSYEQYF	TGTGCCAGTTCCTCTTCACCCGGGACCGGGTCCTACGAGCAGTACTTC
TRBV4-1	TRBJ2-2	.	.	CASSFKGAVGELFF	TGCGCCAGCAGCTTTAAAGGGGCAGTCGGGGAGCTGTTTTTT
TRBV30	TRBJ2-7	.	.	CAWMDYGTGTYEQYF	TGTGCCTGGATGGATTACGGGACGGGAACCTACGAGCAGTACTTC
TRBV15	TRBJ2-7	TRBD2	.	CATSRFRPGRGVGNEQYF	TGTGCCACCAGCAGATTTCGACCAGGGCGGGGGGTAGGCAACGAGCAGTACTTC
TRBV27	TRBJ1-6	.	.	CASSPQGWGNSPLHF	TGTGCCAGCAGTCCCCAGGGGTGGGGTAATTCACCCCTCCACTTT
TRBV6-1	TRBJ1-4	TRBD1	.	CASSATGVGEKLFF	TGTGCCAGCAGTGCCACAGGGGTTGGTGAAAAACTGTTTTTT
TRBV29-1	TRBJ1-1	.	.	CSVDNSMNTEAFF	TGCAGCGTTGATAACAGTATGAACACTGAAGCTTTCTTT
TRBV29-1	TRBJ2-1	.	.	CSVPRGGEQFF	TGCAGCGTGCCGAGGGGGGGTGAGCAGTTCTTC
TRBV7-3	TRBJ2-3	.	.	CASSLTGDTQYF	TGTGCCAGCAGCTTAACGGGAGATACGCAGTATTTT
TRBV5-6	TRBJ1-1	.	.	CASSLWRAGVNTEAFF	TGTGCCAGCAGCTTGTGGAGGGCTGGGGTCAACACTGAAGCTTTCTTT
TRBV29-1	TRBJ2-5	.	.	CSVEDDGVQETQYF	TGCAGCGTTGAAGATGACGGGGTCCAAGAGACCCAGTACTTC
TRBV7-2	TRBJ2-7	.	.	CASSYSGGTYEQYF	TGTGCCAGCAGCTACTCCGGGGGAACCTACGAGCAGTACTTC
TRBV2	TRBJ2-7	TRBD1	.	CASSTGQGPYEQYF	TGTGCCAGCAGTACCGGACAGGGACCCTACGAGCAGTACTTC
TRBV5-4	TRBJ1-1	.	.	CASSGWNSGNTEAFF	TGTGCCAGCAGCGGATGGAACAGCGGAAACACTGAAGCTTTCTTT
TRBV27	TRBJ2-3	.	.	CASSSVGMSTDTQYF	TGTGCCAGCAGTTCAGTTGGGATGAGCACAGATACGCAGTATTTT
TRBV5-1	TRBJ1-1	.	.	CASSLRRGNTEAFF	TGCGCCAGCAGCTTACGACGGGGGAACACTGAAGCTTTCTTT
TRBV7-9	TRBJ2-1	TRBD1	.	CASSLVPGQGVDEQFF	TGTGCCAGCAGCTTAGTCCCGGGACAGGGGGTCGATGAGCAGTTCTTC
TRBV5-1	TRBJ2-3	TRBD1	.	CASSLLDRGQGTDTQYF	TGCGCCAGCAGCTTGCTGGACAGGGGGCAGGGGACAGATACGCAGTATTTT
TRBV7-8	TRBJ2-2	TRBD2	.	CASSLDRVAGGTKPGELFF	TGTGCCAGCAGCTTAGATCGCGTAGCGGGGGGGACTAAACCCGGGGAGCTGTTTTTT
TRBV29-1	TRBJ1-3	.	.	CSVVGGGSGNTIYF	TGCAGCGTTGTAGGTGGGGGATCTGGAAACACCATATATTTT
TRBV29-1	TRBJ1-3	.	.	CSVRRNSGNTIYF	TGCAGCGTTAGGCGGAACTCTGGAAACACCATATATTTT
TRBV27	TRBJ2-7	.	few	CASSFRRESYEQYF	TGTGCCAGCAGTTTCCGCCGGGAATCCTACGAGCAGTACTTC
TRBV23-1	TRBJ1-1	.	.	CASWGRANTEAFF	TGCGCCAGTTGGGGCAGGGCGAACACTGAAGCTTTCTTT
TRBV6-5	TRBJ2-1	.	.	CASTVDRPGYNEQFF	TGTGCCAGCACCGTCGACAGACCGGGGTACAATGAGCAGTTCTTC
TRBV4-1	TRBJ2-7	.	.	CASSQGRQPGEQYF	TGCGCCAGCAGCCAAGGTCGACAACCGGGGGAGCAGTACTTC
TRBV27	TRBJ1-1	TRBD1	few	CASSFRTGPNTEAFF	TGTGCCAGCAGTTTCCGGACAGGGCCTAACACTGAAGCTTTCTTT
TRBV7-9	TRBJ2-5	TRBD2	.	CASSFLAGVLLTETQYF	TGTGCCAGCAGCTTTCTAGCGGGGGTCCTCCTCACGGAGACCCAGTACTTC
TRBV29-1	TRBJ2-7	TRBD2	.	CSVGLAGGLEQYF	TGCAGCGTGGGGCTAGCGGGGGGGCTCGAGCAGTACTTC
TRBV7-9	TRBJ2-5	.	.	CASSSQRTARRETQYF	TGTGCCAGCAGCTCCCAACGGACAGCCCGAAGGGAGACCCAGTACTTC
TRBV9	TRBJ1-4	.	.	CASSPSGATNEKLFF	TGTGCCAGCAGCCCTAGCGGTGCAACTAATGAAAAACTGTTTTTT
TRBV5-6	TRBJ2-1	.	.	CASSLGPGAGNEQFF	TGTGCCAGCAGCTTGGGGCCAGGGGCAGGGAATGAGCAGTTCTTC
TRBV6-5	TRBJ1-1	TRBD1	.	CASSWGQGDTEAFF	TGTGCCAGCAGTTGGGGACAGGGCGACACTGAAGCTTTCTTT
TRBV15	TRBJ2-2	.	.	CATSRDGRQGGTGELFF	TGTGCCACCAGCAGAGATGGCAGACAGGGAGGCACCGGGGAGCTGTTTTTT